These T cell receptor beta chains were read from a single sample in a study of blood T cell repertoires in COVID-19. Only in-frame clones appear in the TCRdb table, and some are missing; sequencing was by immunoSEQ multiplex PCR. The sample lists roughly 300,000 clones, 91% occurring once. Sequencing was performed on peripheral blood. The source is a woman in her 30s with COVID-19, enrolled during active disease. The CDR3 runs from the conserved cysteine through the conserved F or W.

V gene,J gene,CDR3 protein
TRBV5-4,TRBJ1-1,CASSLGQGLTEAFF
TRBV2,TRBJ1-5,CASTPGASNQPQHF
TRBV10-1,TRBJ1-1,CASSDGRANTEAFF
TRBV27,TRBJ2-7,CASSLAGDSYEQYF
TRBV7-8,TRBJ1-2,CASSLETGGSYTF
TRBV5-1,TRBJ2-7,CASGASGTYEQYF
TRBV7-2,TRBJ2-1,CASSLAELAGREFF
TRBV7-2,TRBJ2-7,CASSLEGQSYEQYF
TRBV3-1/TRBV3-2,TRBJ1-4,CASSRRDNEKLFF
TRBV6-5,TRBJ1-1,CASRDGRENTEAFF
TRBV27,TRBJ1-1,CASSLNRQYTEAFF
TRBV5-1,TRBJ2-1,CASSLDSSDHLRDEQFF
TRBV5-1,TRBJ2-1,CASSLGTGVYNEQFF
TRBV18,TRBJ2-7,CASSLGRDRVFSYEQYF
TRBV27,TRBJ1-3,CASSLSTGDSGNTIYF
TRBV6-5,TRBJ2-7,CASAIAGVGSYEQYF
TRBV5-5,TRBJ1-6,CASSLGQGNSPLHF
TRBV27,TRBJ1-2,CASSLSGREDGYTF
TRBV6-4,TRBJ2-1,CASSPSGDYNEQFF
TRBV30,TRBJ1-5,CAWSAEANQPQHF
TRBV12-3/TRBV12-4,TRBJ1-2,CASGRDIYGYTF
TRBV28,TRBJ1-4,CASSSPGLTNEKLFF
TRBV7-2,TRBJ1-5,CASSLESGGPPQHF
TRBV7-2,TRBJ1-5,CASSIGVQPQHF
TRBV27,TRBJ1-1,CASSLEGDTEAFF
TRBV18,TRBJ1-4,CASSPTDEKLFF
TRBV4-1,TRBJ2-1,CASSQETAGTSSYNEQFF
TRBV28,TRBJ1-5,CASPSNQPQHF
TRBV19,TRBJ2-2,CASRETGWVSGELFF
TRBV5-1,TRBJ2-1,CASSVGTAINNEQFF
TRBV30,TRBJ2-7,CAWSVYYEQYF
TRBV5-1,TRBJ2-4,CASSLGGQDINIQYF
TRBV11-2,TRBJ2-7,CASRSGIYEQYF
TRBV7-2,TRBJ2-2,CASSPRGDWGNTGELFF
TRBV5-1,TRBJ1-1,CASSPGTVNTEAFF
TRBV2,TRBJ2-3,CASSEWGGTDTQYF
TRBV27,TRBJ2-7,CASSLYSGDLRGNEQYF